This T cell receptor (beta chain) was identified during a study of Tregs in tolerant kidney transplant recipients. The table came from immunoSEQ multiplex PCR; TCRdb's copy has only in-frame clones and leaves some out. This table holds over 50,000 clones, around 83% found once. This CDR3 has 14 residues. Germline values: CDR1 MNHEY, CDR2 SVGAGI. The ends lost 6 bases at V and 5 bases at J; junction bases unmatched: 7. Overall study findings and caveats: Validation in larger populations is needed because few patients were studied. The most relevant donor-specific Treg TCRbeta repertoire apparently came from expansion with activated donor B cells.

A remark on this clone: What it recognizes is unknown.

Unstimulated Tregs (CD4+CD25+CD127-) and CD4+CD25- non-Tregs were sorted from PBMCs. The source material was CD4+ T cells from blood. The clonotype originates from a human donor in good health. The chain employs TRBV6-5 and TRBJ2-3, with 8 bases that match TRBD2. The CDR3 is CASSRGGPIDTQYF. The DNA of the CDR3 is TGTGCCAGCAGCCGCGGGGGGCCGATAGATACGCAGTATTTT.